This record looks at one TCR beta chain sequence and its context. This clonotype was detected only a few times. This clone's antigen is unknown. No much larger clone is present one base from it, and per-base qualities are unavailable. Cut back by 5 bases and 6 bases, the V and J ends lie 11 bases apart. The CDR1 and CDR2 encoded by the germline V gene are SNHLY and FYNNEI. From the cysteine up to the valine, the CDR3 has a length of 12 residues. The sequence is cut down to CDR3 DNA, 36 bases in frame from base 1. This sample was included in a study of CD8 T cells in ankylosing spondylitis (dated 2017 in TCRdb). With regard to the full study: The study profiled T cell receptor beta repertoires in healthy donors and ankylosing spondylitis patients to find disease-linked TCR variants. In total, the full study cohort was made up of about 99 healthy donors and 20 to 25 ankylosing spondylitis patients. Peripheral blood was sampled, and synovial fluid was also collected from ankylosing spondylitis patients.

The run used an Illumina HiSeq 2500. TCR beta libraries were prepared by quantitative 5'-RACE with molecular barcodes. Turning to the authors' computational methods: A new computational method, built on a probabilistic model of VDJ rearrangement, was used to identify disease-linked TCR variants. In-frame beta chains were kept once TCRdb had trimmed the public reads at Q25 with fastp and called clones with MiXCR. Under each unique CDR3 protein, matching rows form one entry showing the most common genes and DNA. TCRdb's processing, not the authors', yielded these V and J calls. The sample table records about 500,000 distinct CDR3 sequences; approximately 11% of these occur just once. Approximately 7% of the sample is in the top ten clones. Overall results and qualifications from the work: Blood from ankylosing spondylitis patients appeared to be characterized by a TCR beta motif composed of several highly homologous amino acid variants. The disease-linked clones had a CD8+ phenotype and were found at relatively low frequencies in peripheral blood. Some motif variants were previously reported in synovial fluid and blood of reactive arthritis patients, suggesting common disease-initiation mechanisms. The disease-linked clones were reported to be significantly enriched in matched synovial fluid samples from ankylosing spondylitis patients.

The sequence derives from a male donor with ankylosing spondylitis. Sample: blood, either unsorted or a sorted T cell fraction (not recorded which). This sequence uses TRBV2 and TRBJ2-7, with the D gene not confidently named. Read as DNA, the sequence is TGTGCCAGCAGTCCCGAATCTACCGAGCAGTACGTC. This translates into CASSPESTEQYV.